This entry describes one T cell receptor (beta chain). Its antigen is undetermined. This sample was taken from a study of cytomegalovirus exposure and HLA in healthy donors. PCR employed 60 Vbeta and 13 Jbeta primers. Assay: immunoSEQ multiplex PCR; the TCRdb copy retains only in-frame clones and omits some. The table lists tens of thousands of clones, 65% of them singletons, with 5.5% to 6% in the top ten. CDR1 is GTSNPN, CDR2 SVGIG, per germline (reference sequence). Between the trimmed V and J ends, which lost 5 bases and 3 bases, there was a span of 19 bases. The length of the CDR3 is 15 residues. General study results and limits: Cytomegalovirus-associated status was assigned to 150 to 200 TCR beta chains.

This receptor was obtained from a boy between 10 and 17 years old in good health and CMV-seropositive. Sample: PBMCs. The chain joins TRBV30 to TRBJ2-5; weak D call: TRBD1 (6 bases). The CDR3 spells CAWEDPGQKKETQYF. The CDR3 region has the DNA TGTGCCTGGGAAGACCCGGGACAAAAGAAAGAGACCCAGTACTTC.